Detailed here is one TCR beta chain. Antigen specificity is unknown. These data come from a study of cytomegalovirus exposure and HLA in healthy donors. Germline assignment: CDR1 LGHNT and CDR2 FRNRAP. Trimming took off 7 bases at V and 7 bases at J, with 28 bases between the two ends. This CDR3 spans 17 amino acids. TCRdb keeps only in-frame clones here, not all; method: immunoSEQ multiplex PCR. The data show under 110,000 clones, about 87% seen once. General study findings and limits: It was found in a later analysis that first-cohort TCR clusters tended to co-occur in the 90 to 150 validation repertoires.

The study drew the donors from its approximately 110-subject validation cohort, separate from the approximately 700-subject first cohort. This TCR was recovered from a woman aged 18-35 years in good health and CMV-seropositive. Sequencing input: PBMCs. The chain employs TRBV12-5 and TRBJ1-2; D might be TRBD1 (6 bases). CDR3 in amino acids: CASATSLSSRGEVGYTF. For the CDR3, the DNA is TGTGCTAGTGCCACCTCTCTCTCATCCAGGGGAGAGGTTGGCTACACCTTC.